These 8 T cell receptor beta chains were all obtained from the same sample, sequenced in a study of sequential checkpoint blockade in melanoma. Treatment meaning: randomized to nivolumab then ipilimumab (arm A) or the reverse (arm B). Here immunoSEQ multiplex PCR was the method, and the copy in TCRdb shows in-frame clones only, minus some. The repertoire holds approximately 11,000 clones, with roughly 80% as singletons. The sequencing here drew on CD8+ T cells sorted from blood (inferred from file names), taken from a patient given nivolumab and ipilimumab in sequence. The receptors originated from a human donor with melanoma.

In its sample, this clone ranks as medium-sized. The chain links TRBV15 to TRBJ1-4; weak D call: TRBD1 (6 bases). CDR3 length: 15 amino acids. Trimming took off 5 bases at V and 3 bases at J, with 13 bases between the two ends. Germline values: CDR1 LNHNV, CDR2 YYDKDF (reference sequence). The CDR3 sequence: CATSFEDSPNEKLFF. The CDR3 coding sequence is TGTGCCACCAGCTTTGAGGACAGCCCTAATGAAAAACTGTTTTTT.

The CDR3 here is CASIGQGGQPQHF. Written as DNA, the CDR3 is TGTGCCAGTATCGGGCAGGGAGGTCAGCCCCAGCATTTT. This chain joins TRBV19 and TRBJ1-5, with TRBD1 as a possible D gene (5 bases). Germline V CDR1 and CDR2: LNHDA, SQIVND (reference sequence). V gave up 7 bases and J gave up 6 bases, with 13 bases separating them. The CDR3 is made up of 13 amino acids.

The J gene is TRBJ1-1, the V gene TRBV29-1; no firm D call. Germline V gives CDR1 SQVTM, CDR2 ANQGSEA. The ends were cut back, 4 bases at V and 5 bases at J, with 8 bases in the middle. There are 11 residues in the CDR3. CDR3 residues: CSVGKETEAFF. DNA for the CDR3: TGCAGCGTTGGTAAGGAGACTGAAGCTTTCTTT.

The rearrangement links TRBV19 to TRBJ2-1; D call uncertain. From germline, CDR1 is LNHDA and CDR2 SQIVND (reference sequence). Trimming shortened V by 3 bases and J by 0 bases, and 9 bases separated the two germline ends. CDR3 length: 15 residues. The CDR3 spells CASSIMSSSYNEQFF. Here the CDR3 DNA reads TGTGCCAGTAGTATTATGTCGAGCTCCTACAATGAGCAGTTCTTC.

CDR3 DNA sequence: TGTGCCAGCAGCCCCGGGACAGGAGAATACGAGCAGTACTTC. Translation: CASSPGTGEYEQYF. V usage is TRBV13 and J usage is TRBJ2-7; TRBD1 aligns across 8 bases. Germline lookup yields CDR1 PRHDT and CDR2 FYEKMQ (reference sequence). The CDR3 loop spans 14 amino acids. J gave up 4 bases and V 5 bases, and 7 bases lay outside the gene matches.

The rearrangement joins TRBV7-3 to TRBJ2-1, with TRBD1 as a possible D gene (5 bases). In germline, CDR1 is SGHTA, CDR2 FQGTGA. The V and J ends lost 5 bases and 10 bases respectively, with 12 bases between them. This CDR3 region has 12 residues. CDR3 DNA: TGTGCCAGCAGCCGTGAGGCAGGGGAGCAGTTCTTC. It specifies CASSREAGEQFF.

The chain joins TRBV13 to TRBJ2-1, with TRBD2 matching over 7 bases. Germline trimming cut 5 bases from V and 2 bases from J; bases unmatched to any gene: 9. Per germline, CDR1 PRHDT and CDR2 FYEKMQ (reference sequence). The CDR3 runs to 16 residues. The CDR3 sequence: CASSPPRSGAYNEQFF. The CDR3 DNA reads TGTGCCAGCAGCCCCCCGCGCAGCGGGGCCTACAATGAGCAGTTCTTC.

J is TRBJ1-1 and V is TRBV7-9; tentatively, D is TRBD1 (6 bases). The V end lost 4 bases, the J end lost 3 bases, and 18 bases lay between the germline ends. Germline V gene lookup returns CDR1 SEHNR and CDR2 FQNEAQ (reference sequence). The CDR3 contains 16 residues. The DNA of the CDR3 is TGTGCCAGCAGCTCCCTCGAACAGGGATCCGACACTGAAGCTTTCTTT. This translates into CASSSLEQGSDTEAFF. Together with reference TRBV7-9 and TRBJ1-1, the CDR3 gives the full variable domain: DTGVSQNPRHKITKRGQNVTFRCDPISEHNRLYWYRQTLGQGPEFLTYFQNEAQLEKSRLLSDRFSAERPKGSFSTLEIQRTEQGDSAMYLCASSSLEQGSDTEAFFGQGTRLTVV.